A single TCR beta chain is shown here with its context. Its antigen is unidentified. This sample stems from a study of T cell responses to AZD1222 COVID-19 vaccine. General study findings and limits: Spike was spanned by vaccine-associated CD4 TCRs, with dominance at 160-218 and 743-854.

The CDR3 covers 14 residues. Trimming took 1 base from V and 1 from J, leaving 8 bases between them. Per the germline V gene, CDR1 is LGHDT and CDR2 is YNNKEL (reference sequence). Here immunoSEQ multiplex PCR was the method, and the copy in TCRdb shows in-frame clones only, minus some. This sample's clone table lists around 140,000 clones. The TCR sequence derives from an adult in good health. The genes are TRBV3-1 (or the pseudogene TRBV3-2) and TRBJ2-7; D is unclear. The specimen was peripheral blood. DNA of the CDR3: TGTGCCAGCAGCCAAGGCAGCAGATCCTACGAGCAGTACTTC. It is translated as CASSQGSRSYEQYF.